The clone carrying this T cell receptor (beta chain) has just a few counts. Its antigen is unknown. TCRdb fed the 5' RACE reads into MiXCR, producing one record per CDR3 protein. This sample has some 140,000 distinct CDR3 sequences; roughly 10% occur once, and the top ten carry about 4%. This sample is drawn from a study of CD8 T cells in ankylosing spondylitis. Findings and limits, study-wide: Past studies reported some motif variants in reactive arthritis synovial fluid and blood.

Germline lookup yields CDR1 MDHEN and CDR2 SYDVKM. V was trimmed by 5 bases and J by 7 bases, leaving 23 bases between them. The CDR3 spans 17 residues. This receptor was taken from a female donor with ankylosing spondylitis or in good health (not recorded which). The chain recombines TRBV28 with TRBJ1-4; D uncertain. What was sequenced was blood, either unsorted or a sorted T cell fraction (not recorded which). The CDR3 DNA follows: TGTGCCAGCAGTCGCTTTGGTGGTGAAAAACGAAGTGAAAAACTGTTTTTT. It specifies CASSRFGGEKRSEKLFF.